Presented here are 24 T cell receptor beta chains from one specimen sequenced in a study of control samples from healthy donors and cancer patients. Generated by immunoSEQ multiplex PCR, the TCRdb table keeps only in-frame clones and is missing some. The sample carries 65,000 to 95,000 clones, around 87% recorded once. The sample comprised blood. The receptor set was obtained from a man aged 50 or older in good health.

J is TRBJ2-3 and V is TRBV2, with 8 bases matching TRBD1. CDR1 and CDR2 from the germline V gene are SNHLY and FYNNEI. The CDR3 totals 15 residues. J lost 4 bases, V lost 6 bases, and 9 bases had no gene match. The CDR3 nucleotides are TGTGCCAGCAGGGAACCGGGACAGGACCCAGATACGCAGTATTTT. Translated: CASREPGQDPDTQYF.

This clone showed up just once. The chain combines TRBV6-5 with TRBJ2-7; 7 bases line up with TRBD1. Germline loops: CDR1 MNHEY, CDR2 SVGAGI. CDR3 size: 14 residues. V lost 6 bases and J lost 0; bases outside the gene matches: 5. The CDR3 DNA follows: TGTGCCAGCAGACTGACAGGGAACTCCTACGAGCAGTACGTC. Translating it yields CASRLTGNSYEQYV.

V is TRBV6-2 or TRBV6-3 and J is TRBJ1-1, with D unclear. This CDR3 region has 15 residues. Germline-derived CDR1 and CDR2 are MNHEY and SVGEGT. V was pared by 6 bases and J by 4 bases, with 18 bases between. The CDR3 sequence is CASSSHQRGFTEAFF. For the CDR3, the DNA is TGTGCCAGCAGCTCCCATCAGCGTGGGTTCACTGAAGCTTTCTTT.

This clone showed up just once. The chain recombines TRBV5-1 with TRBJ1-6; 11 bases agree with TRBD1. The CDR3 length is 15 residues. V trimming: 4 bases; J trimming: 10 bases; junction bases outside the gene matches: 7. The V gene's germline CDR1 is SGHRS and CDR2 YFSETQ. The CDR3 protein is CASSPRDRGESPLHF. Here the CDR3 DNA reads TGCGCCAGCAGCCCCCGGGACAGGGGGGAGTCACCCCTCCACTTT.

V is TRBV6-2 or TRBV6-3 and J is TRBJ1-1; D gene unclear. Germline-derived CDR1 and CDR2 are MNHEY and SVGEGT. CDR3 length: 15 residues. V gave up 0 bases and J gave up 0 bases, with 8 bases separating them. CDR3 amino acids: CASSYSTAMNTEAFF. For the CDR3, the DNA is TGTGCCAGCAGTTACTCGACTGCTATGAACACTGAAGCTTTCTTT.

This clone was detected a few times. This CDR3 is CASRFGRSDTEAFF. As DNA, the CDR3 is TGTGCCAGCAGGTTCGGGCGATCGGACACTGAAGCTTTCTTT. The chain employs TRBV6-5 and TRBJ1-1; D gene uncertain. The ends were cut back, 6 bases at V and 3 bases at J, with 14 bases in the middle. The V gene's germline CDR1 is MNHEY and CDR2 SVGAGI. The CDR3 runs 14 residues.

The CDR3 bases are TGTGCCAGTAGTATGAGAGGAGGAATAGCCTTTGAAGCTTTCTTT. Its protein is CASSMRGGIAFEAFF. The rearrangement uses TRBV19 and TRBJ1-1; D is ambiguous. V dropped 3 bases and J dropped 7 bases, with 18 bases sitting between them. Per the germline V gene, CDR1 is LNHDA and CDR2 is SQIVND (reference sequence). This CDR3 is 15 amino acids long.

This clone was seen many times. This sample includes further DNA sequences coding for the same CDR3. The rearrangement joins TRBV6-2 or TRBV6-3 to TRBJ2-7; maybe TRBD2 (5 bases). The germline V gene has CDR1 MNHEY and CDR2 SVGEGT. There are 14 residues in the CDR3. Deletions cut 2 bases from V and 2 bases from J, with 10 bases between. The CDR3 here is CASSYGGRPYEQYF. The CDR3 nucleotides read TGTGCCAGCAGTTACGGAGGACGTCCCTACGAGCAGTACTTC.

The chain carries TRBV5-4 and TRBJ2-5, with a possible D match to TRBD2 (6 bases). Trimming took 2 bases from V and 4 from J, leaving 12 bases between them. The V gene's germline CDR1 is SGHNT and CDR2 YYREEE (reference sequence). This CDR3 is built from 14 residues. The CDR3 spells CASSFLGTLETQYF. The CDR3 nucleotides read TGTGCCAGCAGCTTTTTGGGGACTCTAGAGACCCAGTACTTC.

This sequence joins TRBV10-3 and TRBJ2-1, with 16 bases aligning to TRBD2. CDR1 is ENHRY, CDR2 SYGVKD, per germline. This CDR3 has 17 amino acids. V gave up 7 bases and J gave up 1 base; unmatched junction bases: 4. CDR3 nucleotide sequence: TGTGCCATCAACTCGGGACTAGCGGGGGGGTCCTACAATGAGCAGTTCTTC. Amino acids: CAINSGLAGGSYNEQFF.

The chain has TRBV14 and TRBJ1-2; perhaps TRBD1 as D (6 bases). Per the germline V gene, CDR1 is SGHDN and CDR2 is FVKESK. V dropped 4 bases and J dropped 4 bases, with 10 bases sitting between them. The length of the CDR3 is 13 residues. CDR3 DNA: TGTGCCAGCAGCCTAGTAGGGGGCTATGGCTACACCTTC. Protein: CASSLVGGYGYTF. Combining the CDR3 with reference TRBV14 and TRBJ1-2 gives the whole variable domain EAGVTQFPSHSVIEKGQTVTLRCDPISGHDNLYWYRRVMGKEIKFLLHFVKESKQDESGMPNNRFLAERTGGTYSTLKVQPAELEDSGVYFCASSLVGGYGYTFGSGTRLTVV.

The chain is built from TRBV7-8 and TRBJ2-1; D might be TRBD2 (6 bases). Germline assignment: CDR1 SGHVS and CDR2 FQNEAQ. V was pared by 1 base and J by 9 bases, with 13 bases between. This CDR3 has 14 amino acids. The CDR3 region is CASSLVRGAGEQFF. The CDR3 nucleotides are TGTGCCAGCAGCTTAGTGCGGGGTGCTGGTGAGCAGTTCTTC.

In DNA, the CDR3 is TGTGCCAGCAGTGAAGCCAGGGGAACCGGGGAGCTGTTTTTT. As protein: CASSEARGTGELFF. The chain recombines TRBV2 with TRBJ2-2, with D possibly being TRBD1 (6 bases). The CDR3 totals 14 residues. Between the trimmed V and J ends, which lost 0 bases and 5 bases, there was a span of 7 bases. Germline V CDR1 and CDR2: SNHLY, FYNNEI.

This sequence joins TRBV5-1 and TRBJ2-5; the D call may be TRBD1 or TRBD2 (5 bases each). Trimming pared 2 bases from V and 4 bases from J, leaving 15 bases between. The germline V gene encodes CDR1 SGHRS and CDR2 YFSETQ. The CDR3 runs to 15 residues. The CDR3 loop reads CASSLSLARGETQYF. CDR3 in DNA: TGCGCCAGCAGCTTATCGCTAGCTAGGGGAGAGACCCAGTACTTC.

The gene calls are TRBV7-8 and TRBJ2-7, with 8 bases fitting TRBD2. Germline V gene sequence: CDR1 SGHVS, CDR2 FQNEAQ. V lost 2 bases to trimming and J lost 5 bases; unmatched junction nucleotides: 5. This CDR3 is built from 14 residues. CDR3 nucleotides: TGTGCCAGCAGCTTACTCGCGGGGGGCCACGAGCAGTACTTC. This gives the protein CASSLLAGGHEQYF.

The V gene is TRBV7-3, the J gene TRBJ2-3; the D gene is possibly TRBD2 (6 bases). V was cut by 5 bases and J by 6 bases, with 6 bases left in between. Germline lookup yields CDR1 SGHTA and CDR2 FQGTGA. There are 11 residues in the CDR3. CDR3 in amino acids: CASSRGDTQYF. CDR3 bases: TGTGCCAGCAGCCGGGGGGATACGCAGTATTTT.

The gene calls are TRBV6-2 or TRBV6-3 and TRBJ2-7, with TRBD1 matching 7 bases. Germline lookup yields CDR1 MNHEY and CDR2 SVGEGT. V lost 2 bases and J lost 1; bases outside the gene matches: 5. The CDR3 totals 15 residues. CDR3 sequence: CASSYTRQGSYEQYF. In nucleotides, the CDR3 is TGTGCCAGCAGTTACACGAGACAGGGATCCTACGAGCAGTACTTC.

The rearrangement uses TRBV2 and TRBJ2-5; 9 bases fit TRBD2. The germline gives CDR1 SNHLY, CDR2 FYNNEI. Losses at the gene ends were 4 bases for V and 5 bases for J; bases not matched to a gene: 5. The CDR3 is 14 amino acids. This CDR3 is CASSGGTSGETQYF. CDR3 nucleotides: TGTGCCAGCAGTGGCGGAACTAGCGGGGAGACCCAGTACTTC. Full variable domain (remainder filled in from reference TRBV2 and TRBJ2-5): EPEVTQTPSHQVTQMGQEVILRCVPISNHLYFYWYRQILGQKVEFLVSFYNNEISEKSEIFDDQFSVERPDGSNFTLKIRSTKLEDSAMYFCASSGGTSGETQYFGPGTRLLVL.

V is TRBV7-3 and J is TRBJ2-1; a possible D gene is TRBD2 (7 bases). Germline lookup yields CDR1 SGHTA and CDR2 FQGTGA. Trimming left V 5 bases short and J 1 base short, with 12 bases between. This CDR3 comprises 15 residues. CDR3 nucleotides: TGTGCCAGCAGCCCGGGGGGCGCATCCTACAATGAGCAGTTCTTC. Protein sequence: CASSPGGASYNEQFF.

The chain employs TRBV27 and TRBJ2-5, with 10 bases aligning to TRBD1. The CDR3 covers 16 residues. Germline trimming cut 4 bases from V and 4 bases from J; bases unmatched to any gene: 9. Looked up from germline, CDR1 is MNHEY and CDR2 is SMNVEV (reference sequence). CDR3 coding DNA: TGTGCCAGCAGTTCCCTCAGACAGGGGGCCGCAGAGACCCAGTACTTC. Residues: CASSSLRQGAAETQYF.

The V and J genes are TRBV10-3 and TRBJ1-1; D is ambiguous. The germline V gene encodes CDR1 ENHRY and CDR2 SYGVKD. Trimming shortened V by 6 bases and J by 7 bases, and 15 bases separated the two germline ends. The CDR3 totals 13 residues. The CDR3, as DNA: TGTGCCATCAGACCCGACGGCCCCAGTGAAGCTTTCTTT. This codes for CAIRPDGPSEAFF.

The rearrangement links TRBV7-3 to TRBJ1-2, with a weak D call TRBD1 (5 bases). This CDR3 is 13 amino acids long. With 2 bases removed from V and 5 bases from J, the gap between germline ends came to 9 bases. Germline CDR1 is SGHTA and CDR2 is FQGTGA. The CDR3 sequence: CASSLPGRYGYTF. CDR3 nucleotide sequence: TGTGCCAGCAGCTTACCAGGGCGGTATGGCTACACCTTC.

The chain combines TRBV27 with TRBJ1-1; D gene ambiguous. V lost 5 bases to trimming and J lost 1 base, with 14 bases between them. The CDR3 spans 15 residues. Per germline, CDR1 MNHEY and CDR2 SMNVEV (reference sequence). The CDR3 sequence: CASSTVVEANTEAFF. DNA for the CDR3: TGTGCCAGCAGTACAGTGGTGGAGGCGAACACTGAAGCTTTCTTT.

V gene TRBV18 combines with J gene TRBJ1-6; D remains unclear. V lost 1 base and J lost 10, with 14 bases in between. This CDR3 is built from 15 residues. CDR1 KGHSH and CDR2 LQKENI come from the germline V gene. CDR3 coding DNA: TGTGCCAGCTCACCACAGGGCATAAGACAATCACCCCTCCACTTT. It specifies CASSPQGIRQSPLHF.